The rows below give T cell receptor beta chains drawn from one sample of a study of cytomegalovirus exposure and HLA in healthy donors. Measured with immunoSEQ multiplex PCR; TCRdb has only the in-frame clones, and not every one. The sample yields 150,000 to 200,000 clones, about 86% seen once. The sequenced sample consisted of PBMCs. Every receptor here comes from a woman younger than 45 in good health and CMV-seronegative. CDR3s include the opening cysteine and the closing phenylalanine or tryptophan. A D gene is named only where the DNA matches it firmly. Clone size is given for some rows only: seen once, a few or many times, or a class if the clone is expanded.

TRBV6-5	TRBJ1-2	.	TRBD1	CASSYLDRDYGYTF	TGTGCCAGCAGTTACCTTGACAGGGACTATGGCTACACCTTC
TRBV11-2	TRBJ2-3	.	.	CASSPGTDTQYF	TGTGCCAGCAGCCCCGGCACAGATACGCAGTATTTT
TRBV28	TRBJ2-6	.	.	CASSFQGSGANGLTF	TGTGCCAGCAGTTTCCAGGGTTCTGGGGCCAACGGCCTGACTTTC
TRBV27	TRBJ2-7	.	TRBD2	CASRTSGSSYEQYF	TGTGCCAGCAGAACTAGCGGGAGCTCCTACGAGCAGTACTTC
TRBV7-2	TRBJ1-5	.	.	CASSSQGNQPQHF	TGTGCCAGCAGCTCGCAGGGGAATCAGCCCCAGCATTTT
TRBV19	TRBJ1-1	.	.	CASSTPRGGGLMNTEAFF	TGTGCCAGTAGTACACCCAGGGGCGGCGGGCTTATGAACACTGAAGCTTTCTTT
TRBV10-3	TRBJ1-6	.	.	CAISESQGQPLNSPLHF	TGTGCCATCAGTGAGTCACAGGGTCAGCCGCTTAATTCACCCCTCCACTTT
TRBV6-1	TRBJ2-6	.	.	CASQAVRSGANVLTF	TGTGCCAGCCAAGCCGTGCGCTCTGGGGCCAACGTCCTGACTTTC
TRBV30	TRBJ1-2	.	TRBD1	CAWRSTGEGGYTF	TGTGCCTGGAGATCCACAGGGGAAGGGGGCTACACCTTC
TRBV29-1	TRBJ1-1	once	TRBD1	CSVGQGANTEAFF	TGCAGCGTTGGACAGGGGGCTAACACTGAAGCTTTCTTT
TRBV5-1	TRBJ1-1	.	.	CASSLHQGTSTEAFF	TGCGCCAGCAGCCTCCACCAGGGGACGAGCACTGAAGCTTTCTTT
TRBV5-1	TRBJ2-1	.	.	CASSPRGSSYNEQFF	TGCGCCAGCAGCCCTCGGGGGAGCTCCTACAATGAGCAGTTCTTC
TRBV27	TRBJ1-1	.	TRBD1	CASSPRQGAATEAFF	TGTGCCAGCAGTCCCCGACAGGGGGCGGCCACTGAAGCTTTCTTT
TRBV28	TRBJ1-5	.	.	CASSSPPYQPQHF	TGTGCCAGCAGTTCCCCCCCGTATCAGCCCCAGCATTTT
TRBV4-3	TRBJ2-1	.	.	CASSLGDKYNEQFF	TGCGCCAGCAGCCTGGGGGACAAATACAATGAGCAGTTCTTC
TRBV20-1	TRBJ2-4	.	.	CSASLGGIQYF	TGCAGTGCTAGCCTAGGGGGCATTCAGTACTTC
TRBV6-1	TRBJ2-5	.	.	CASEEGGVETQYF	TGTGCCAGCGAAGAGGGCGGCGTTGAGACCCAGTACTTC
TRBV27	TRBJ2-3	.	.	CASSLGGGRGQDTQYF	TGTGCCAGCAGTTTAGGCGGGGGCAGGGGGCAAGATACGCAGTATTTT
TRBV29-1	TRBJ2-1	few	.	CSVVAVEQFF	TGCAGCGTTGTGGCCGTTGAGCAGTTCTTC
TRBV28	TRBJ1-2	.	.	CASSSGAGLYGYTF	TGTGCCAGCAGTTCCGGCGCAGGACTCTATGGCTACACCTTC
TRBV7-9	TRBJ2-3	.	TRBD2	CASSPPVSGGTDTQYF	TGTGCCAGCAGCCCTCCGGTTAGCGGGGGCACAGATACGCAGTATTTT
TRBV6-1	TRBJ1-3	.	.	CASSEDNYGPGNTIYF	TGTGCCAGCAGTGAAGATAACTACGGCCCTGGAAACACCATATATTTT
TRBV15	TRBJ2-6	.	TRBD1	CATSIQPGTGSSGANGLTF	TGTGCCACCAGCATTCAACCCGGGACAGGAAGCTCTGGGGCCAACGGCCTGACTTTC
TRBV19	TRBJ2-7	.	.	CASSIERDPSYEQYF	TGTGCCAGTAGTATAGAAAGAGATCCCTCCTACGAGCAGTACTTC
TRBV5-1	TRBJ1-1	once	TRBD1	CASSHIKQGANTEAFF	TGCGCCAGCAGCCATATCAAACAGGGGGCGAACACTGAAGCTTTCTTT
TRBV18	TRBJ2-1	.	TRBD2	CASSPYSGTSGSNEQFF	TGTGCCAGCTCACCATACTCCGGGACTAGCGGGAGTAATGAGCAGTTCTTC
TRBV9	TRBJ2-7	.	TRBD1	CASSVGRDRGYEQYF	TGTGCCAGCAGCGTAGGTCGGGACAGGGGCTACGAGCAGTACTTC
TRBV10-3	TRBJ2-7	.	.	CAISRGANSYEQYF	TGTGCCATCAGCCGGGGGGCCAACTCCTACGAGCAGTACTTC